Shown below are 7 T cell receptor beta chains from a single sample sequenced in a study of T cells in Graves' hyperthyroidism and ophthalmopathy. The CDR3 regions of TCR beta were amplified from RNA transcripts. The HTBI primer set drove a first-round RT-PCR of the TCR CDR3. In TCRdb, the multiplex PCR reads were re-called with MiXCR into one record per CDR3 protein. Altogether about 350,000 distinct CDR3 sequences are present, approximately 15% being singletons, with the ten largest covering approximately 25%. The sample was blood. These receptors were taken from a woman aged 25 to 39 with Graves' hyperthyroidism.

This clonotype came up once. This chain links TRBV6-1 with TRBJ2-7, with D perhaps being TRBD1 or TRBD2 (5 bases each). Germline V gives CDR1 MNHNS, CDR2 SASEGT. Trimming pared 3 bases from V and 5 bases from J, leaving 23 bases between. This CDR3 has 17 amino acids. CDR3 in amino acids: CASSEVPGITLGHEQYF. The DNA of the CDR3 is TGTGCCAGCAGTGAGGTACCGGGAATAACGTTGGGGCACGAGCAGTACTTC.

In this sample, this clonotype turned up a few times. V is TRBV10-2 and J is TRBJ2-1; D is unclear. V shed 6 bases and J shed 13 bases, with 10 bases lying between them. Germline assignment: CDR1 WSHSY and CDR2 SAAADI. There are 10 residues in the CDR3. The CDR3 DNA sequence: TGCGCCAGCAGGTTAATTTTTCAGTTCTTC. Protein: CASRLIFQFF.

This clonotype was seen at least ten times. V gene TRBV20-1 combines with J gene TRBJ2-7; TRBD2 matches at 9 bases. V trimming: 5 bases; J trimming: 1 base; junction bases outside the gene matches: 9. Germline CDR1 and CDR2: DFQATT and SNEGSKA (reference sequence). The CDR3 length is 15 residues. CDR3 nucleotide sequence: TGCAGTGCTCATCCTAGCGGGATTCGGTCCTACGAGCAGTACTTC. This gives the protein CSAHPSGIRSYEQYF.

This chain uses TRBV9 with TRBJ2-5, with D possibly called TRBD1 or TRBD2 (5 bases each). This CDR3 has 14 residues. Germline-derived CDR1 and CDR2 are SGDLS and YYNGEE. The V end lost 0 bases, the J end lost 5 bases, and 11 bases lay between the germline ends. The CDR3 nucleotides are TGTGCCAGCAGCGTAGATTGGGGGTCGGAGACCCAGTACTTC. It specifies CASSVDWGSETQYF.

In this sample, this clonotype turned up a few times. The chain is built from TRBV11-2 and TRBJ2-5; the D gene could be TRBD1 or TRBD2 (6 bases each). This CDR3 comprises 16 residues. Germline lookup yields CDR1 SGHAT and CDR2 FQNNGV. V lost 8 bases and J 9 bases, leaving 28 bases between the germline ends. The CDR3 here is CASELRLGDRGRSQYF. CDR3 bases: TGTGCCAGCGAGCTTAGATTAGGGGACCGGGGGCGGTCCCAGTACTTC. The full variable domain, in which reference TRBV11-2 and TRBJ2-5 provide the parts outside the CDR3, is EAGVAQSPRYKIIEKRQSVAFWCNPISGHATLYWYQQILGQGPKLLIQFQNNGVVDDSQLPKDRFSAERLKGVDSTLKIQPAKLEDSAVYLCASELRLGDRGRSQYFGPGTRLLVL.

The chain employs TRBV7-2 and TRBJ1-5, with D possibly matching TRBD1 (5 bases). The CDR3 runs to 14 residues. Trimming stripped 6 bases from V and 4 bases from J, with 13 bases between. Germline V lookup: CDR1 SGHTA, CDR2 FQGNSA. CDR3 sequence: CASSAPGQNQPQHF. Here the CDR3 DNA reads TGTGCCAGCAGTGCGCCGGGGCAAAATCAGCCCCAGCATTTT.

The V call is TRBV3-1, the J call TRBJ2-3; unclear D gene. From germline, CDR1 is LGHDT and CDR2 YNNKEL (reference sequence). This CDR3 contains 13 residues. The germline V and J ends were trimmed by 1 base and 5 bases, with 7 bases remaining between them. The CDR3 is CASSQGRLDTQYF. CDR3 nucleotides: TGTGCCAGCAGCCAAGGGCGGTTAGATACGCAGTATTTT.